Detailed here is one TCR beta chain. Patients in Seattle were enrolled during active infection, then followed longitudinally. The sample comes from a study of blood T cell repertoires in COVID-19. Study-wide background: Nucleic acid was either cDNA or gDNA, and it came from T cells, B-cell-depleted T cells, or PBMCs.

Per the original methods: Using reference gene primer amplification, nucleated cell counts were estimated. Clones were read by immunoSEQ multiplex PCR, and TCRdb kept only the in-frame ones, dropping some. V, J and clone size were drawn from that table, and D and trimming were deduced from the DNA. In the table there are fewer than 300,000 clones, just over 90% of which are singletons. This CDR3 region has 13 residues. V gave up 6 bases and J gave up 6 bases, with 14 bases separating them. The germline V gene encodes CDR1 MNHEY and CDR2 SMNVEV (reference sequence). The genes are TRBV27 and TRBJ1-2; D is ambiguous. The sequence came from a woman aged 30 to 39 with COVID-19, enrolled during active disease. Sequencing was performed on peripheral blood. This chain's CDR3 is CASSTSNADGYTF. The DNA for the CDR3 is TGTGCCAGCAGCACATCGAATGCGGATGGCTACACCTTC.